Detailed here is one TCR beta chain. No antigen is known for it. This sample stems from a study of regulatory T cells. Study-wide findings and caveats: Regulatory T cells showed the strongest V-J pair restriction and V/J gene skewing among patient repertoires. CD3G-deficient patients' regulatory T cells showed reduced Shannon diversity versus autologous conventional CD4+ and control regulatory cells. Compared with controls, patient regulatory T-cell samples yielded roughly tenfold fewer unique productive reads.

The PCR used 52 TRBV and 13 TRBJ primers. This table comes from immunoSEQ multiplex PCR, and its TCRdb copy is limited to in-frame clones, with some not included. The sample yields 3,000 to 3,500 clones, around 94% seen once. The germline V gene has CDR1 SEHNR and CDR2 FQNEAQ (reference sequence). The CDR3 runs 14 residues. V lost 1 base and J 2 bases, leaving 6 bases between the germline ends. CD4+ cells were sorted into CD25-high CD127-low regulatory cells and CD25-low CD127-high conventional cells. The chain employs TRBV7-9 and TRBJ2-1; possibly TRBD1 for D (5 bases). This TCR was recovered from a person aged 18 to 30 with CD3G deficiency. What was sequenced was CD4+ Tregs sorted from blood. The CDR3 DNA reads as TGTGCCAGCAGCTTAGAGGGGACCTACAATGAGCAGTTCTTC. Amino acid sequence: CASSLEGTYNEQFF.